This TCR beta chain was documented in a study of shared clonotypes between healthy human individuals (TCRdb year 2020). Turning to the overall study: A couple of women and a few men aged 18 to 49 years were included in the cohort. Leukapheresis yielded between about 0.94 and 8.9 billion PBMCs per donor. To increase sequencing depth and limit assay-specific biases, different laboratories used diverse techniques to prepare libraries and sequence TCR repertoires. To estimate repertoire size and how much clonotypes are shared between individuals, the study performed deep sequencing of blood TCR repertoires from a handful of healthy adults. For each donor, CD4 naive and CD4 memory were each run on three plates, CD8 naive on two plates, and CD8 memory on one plate.

In the case of this clone: The antigen this receptor binds is unknown. No base quality information exists; no much larger clone differs at one position.

The donors were healthy, HIV-negative adults who had no recently reported acute infections or vaccinations. Only Caucasian adults living in Nashville, Tennessee, USA were represented among the donors. CD4+ T cells were enriched by magnetic negative selection; naive cells were then positively selected on CD45RA, and the negative fraction formed the memory subset. Blood was obtained by leukapheresis, after which PBMCs were separated by Ficoll-Histopaque density gradient centrifugation and cryopreserved in liquid nitrogen vapor phase. Purity and quantity of every magnetically sorted T cell population were checked by analytical flow cytometry. Genomic DNA was isolated from every sorted fraction and measured by UV absorbance on a Nanodrop 2000c. V lost 10 bases and J lost 11 bases, and the count of bases not matched to a germline gene is 9. Per the germline V gene (reference sequence), LNHDA is the CDR1 and SQIVND is the CDR2. Its CDR3 holds 12 amino acids, cysteine through phenylalanine. The CDR3 DNA has 36 bases and is translated from base 1.

Using the deep immunoSEQ assay, multiplex PCR amplified TCR CDR3 regions from genomic DNA. Extracted genomic DNA from each cell subset was spread evenly across all wells of several immunoSEQ 96-well plates, with each plate serving as a replicate. For sorted subsets, approximately 190 ng genomic DNA, equal to about 30,000 T cell genomes, was loaded into each replicate PCR. Purified libraries were quantified with a Qubit 3.0 fluorometer, sized on a Bioanalyzer 2100, and re-quantified with the KAPA Library Quantification kit. A separate single-read 150-cycle Illumina NextSeq 550 flow cell was used to sequence each immunoSEQ 96-well plate. The paper's data handling went like this. Because only junctional sequences without quality scores were contained in the immunoSEQ output, filtering matching that applied to full-length reads could not be performed. Sequences were annotated with PyIR, a Python wrapper for IgBLAST v1.9, using IMGT germline references to assign V/J genes and CDR3. Reads were filtered out if the reads had weak V/J assignments (E-value above 1e-6), no CDR3, stop codons, out-of-frame junctions, or ambiguous translated residues. V3J clonotypes were defined by identical inferred V gene, J gene, and CDR3 amino acid sequence. To compute the percentage overlap between repertoires, the number of shared unique clonotypes was divided by the size of the smaller repertoire. Repertoire richness was assessed with RTK rarefaction, the Chao1 estimator, and Recon v2.1 estimates of unobserved clonotypes. OLGA was used to compute generation probabilities for all TCRbeta clonotypes that the gDNA method yielded from a few donors. TCRdb's version of the immuneACCESS table is confined to in-frame rearrangements and falls short of the full clone set. An unresolved V gene accounts for under half of the shortfall where checked; the remainder is of unknown origin. From that table come the V and J calls and clone size; the DNA was used to work out D and trimming. The sample includes about 2.4 million clones, with approximately 93% observed a single time. The ten largest clones add up to 0.36% of the sample.

The research as a whole found: Based on pairwise subsampling, the degree of clonotype sharing among donors was expected to be affected by sequencing depth. About 5% of naive CD4, 3% to 4% of naive CD8, approximately 2.2% of memory CD4, and about 0.4% of memory CD8 clonotypes were shared across several donors. Even with the large sequencing depth, rarefaction of the sorted-subset datasets indicated that sequencing was incomplete. Because the study included a small number of donors, the genetic and exposure-history diversity represented was limited. Sampling was restricted to blood, and TCR repertoires in tissues likely differ from the TCR repertoires found in blood. Estimated clonotype richness was generally larger for naive than for memory subsets. Higher generation probabilities were observed for clonotypes shared by all four sorted-subset donors than for non-shared clonotypes.

This TCR was sampled from a young man in good health. Some clones in this sample may be carry-over from other donors' samples. The V and J segments used are TRBV19 and TRBJ1-5; 9 bases in the junction line up with TRBD1. Sequencing input: naive CD4+ T cells from PBMCs. The cell subset or site label, as the study defines it: CD45RA+ positively selected. The CDR3 protein: CATRDRAGAQHF. In nucleotide form, the sequence is TGTGCCACCCGGGACAGGGCCGGGGCCCAGCATTTT.